Below, one TCR beta chain is given with its context. This entry is derived from a study of shared clonotypes between healthy human individuals. Study information: Samples came from a couple of female and three male donors aged 18 to 49.

Within Nashville, Tennessee resided all donors, each a Caucasian adult. The split of CD4+ cells yielded CD45RA+ naive and CD45RA-negative memory subsets. Deletions cut 5 bases from V and 2 bases from J, with 10 bases between. Germline CDR1 reads SGHTA; CDR2 reads FQGNSA. The CDR3 is made up of 13 amino acids. Across several immunoSEQ plates, the genomic DNA of each subset was split evenly. The repertoire was sequenced with immunoSEQ multiplex PCR; TCRdb's copy has only in-frame clones and lacks some. This sample has over 1.4 million clones, with roughly 96% found just once. The gene calls are TRBV7-2 and TRBJ2-7; D remains unclear. The sequence was obtained from a man between 25 and 39 years old in good health. Sequences were obtained from naive CD4+ T cells sorted from blood. As to subset: CD45RA+ positively selected. CDR3 region: CASSTSGPYEQYF. The DNA for the CDR3 is TGTGCCAGCAGCACCAGTGGGCCCTACGAGCAGTACTTC.